The 31 T cell receptor beta chains listed next were all sequenced from one sample in a study of shared clonotypes between healthy human individuals. Only CD45RO-negative cells positively selected for CCR7 counted as naive CD8 cells, so terminally differentiated effector memory CD45RA+ cells were excluded. Some clones are missing from TCRdb's copy, which holds only in-frame ones; the method was immunoSEQ multiplex PCR. The top ten clones hold roughly 0.1% of a sample with hundreds of thousands of clones, over 95% of them seen once. The sequencing sample was made of naive CD8+ T cells sorted from blood. The receptors here all came from a woman aged 25 to 39 in good health.

V gene TRBV21-1 combines with J gene TRBJ2-5; TRBD2 is taken as the D call from the table, unchecked against the DNA. TRBV21-1 represents a pseudogene. The CDR3 loop spans 16 amino acids. The CDR3 region is CASSKLLGGLEETQYF. The CDR3 bases are TGTGCCAGCAGCAAACTCCTGGGGGGGTTGGAAGAGACCCAGTACTTC.

The chain employs TRBV9 and TRBJ2-3, with a weak D call TRBD2 (5 bases). CDR3 size: 17 residues. CDR1 and CDR2 from the germline V gene are SGDLS and YYNGEE. V lost 4 bases and J 2 bases, leaving 20 bases between the germline ends. The CDR3 reads CASSPSRRARNTDTQYF. The CDR3 nucleotides are TGTGCCAGCAGCCCCTCCCGGCGGGCGAGGAACACAGATACGCAGTATTTT.

This chain's CDR3 is CASSYGLAGVPTDTQYF. DNA for the CDR3: TGTGCCAGCAGTTACGGACTAGCGGGAGTTCCCACTGATACGCAGTATTTT. V is TRBV27 and J is TRBJ2-3; 13 nucleotides agree with TRBD2. The CDR3 contains 17 residues. Looked up from germline, CDR1 is MNHEY and CDR2 is SMNVEV (reference sequence). V was pared by 4 bases and J by 6 bases, with 10 bases of the junction left unmatched.

The rearrangement joins TRBV7-8 to TRBJ2-7, with 7 nucleotides matching TRBD1. The CDR3 loop spans 16 amino acids. J was trimmed by 3 bases and V by 6 bases; bases with no gene match: 14. Germline V lookup: CDR1 SGHVS, CDR2 FQNEAQ. CDR3 amino acids: CASREGVGTESYEQYF. For the CDR3, the DNA is TGTGCCAGCAGGGAAGGGGTTGGGACAGAGAGCTACGAGCAGTACTTC.

This chain uses TRBV27 with TRBJ1-1; D is unclear. V was trimmed by 6 bases and J by 0 bases, leaving 11 bases between them. The germline V gene has CDR1 MNHEY and CDR2 SMNVEV (reference sequence). The CDR3 is 14 residues long. The DNA for the CDR3 is TGTGCCAGCAGACGACGGCAAATGAACACTGAAGCTTTCTTT. Its translation: CASRRRQMNTEAFF.

This chain connects TRBV28 to TRBJ2-5, with 13 bases aligning to TRBD2. The CDR3 contains 20 residues. V lost 6 bases, J lost 0 bases, and 16 bases stayed unmatched. CDR1 and CDR2 from the germline V gene are MDHEN and SYDVKM. The CDR3 loop reads CASSRGLAGEVWLDQETQYF. CDR3 nucleotide sequence: TGTGCCAGCAGCCGTGGACTAGCGGGAGAGGTGTGGCTTGACCAAGAGACCCAGTACTTC.

This chain uses TRBV27 with TRBJ1-2; 9 nucleotides match TRBD1. Trimming took 5 bases from V and 4 from J; bases not matched to a gene: 5. The V gene's germline CDR1 is MNHEY and CDR2 SMNVEV (reference sequence). CDR3 length: 14 amino acids. The CDR3 DNA is TGTGCCAGCAGTCCGGGACAGGGATTCTATGGCTACACCTTC. Translated, it gives CASSPGQGFYGYTF.

J is TRBJ1-4 and V is TRBV5-4; weak D call: TRBD1 (6 bases). This CDR3 spans 12 amino acids. The V end lost 7 bases, the J end lost 6 bases, and 10 bases lay between the germline ends. Germline V CDR1 and CDR2: SGHNT, YYREEE (reference sequence). The CDR3 coding sequence is TGTGCCAGCGCGGGGGGCGATGAAAAACTGTTTTTT. Amino acids: CASAGGDEKLFF.

V usage is TRBV27 and J usage is TRBJ1-1, with D possibly matching TRBD1 (6 bases). Trimming left V 7 bases short and J 6 bases short, with 18 bases between. The CDR3 loop spans 14 amino acids. Germline CDR1 and CDR2: MNHEY and SMNVEV (reference sequence). The CDR3 sequence: CASTISVGGPEAFF. In DNA, the CDR3 is TGTGCCAGCACCATAAGCGTCGGGGGGCCTGAAGCTTTCTTT.

The chain employs TRBV7-9 and TRBJ1-1; maybe TRBD1 (6 bases). Germline CDR1 and CDR2: SEHNR and FQNEAQ (reference sequence). There are 15 residues in the CDR3. Trimming left V 4 bases short and J 0 bases short, with 12 bases between. The CDR3 spells CASSYAGALNTEAFF. The CDR3 bases are TGTGCCAGCAGCTATGCAGGGGCCCTGAACACTGAAGCTTTCTTT.

The chain recombines TRBV19 with TRBJ2-1; 12 bases are a match to TRBD2. From germline, CDR1 is LNHDA and CDR2 SQIVND (reference sequence). After removal of 7 bases from V and 4 bases from J, the junction contained 5 bases not matched to a gene. The CDR3 is 15 amino acids. The CDR3 spells CASTPGTSGYNEQFF. The CDR3 DNA sequence: TGTGCCAGTACTCCAGGGACTAGCGGGTACAATGAGCAGTTCTTC.

The chain carries TRBV6-4 and TRBJ2-2; 12 bases match TRBD2. V lost 0 bases and J lost 5; bases outside the gene matches: 4. This CDR3 has 17 residues. Germline CDR1 and CDR2: MRHNA and SNTAGT. The CDR3 DNA is TGTGCCAGCAGTGACTCGGTGACTAGCGGGAGAACCGGGGAGCTGTTTTTT. It yields the protein CASSDSVTSGRTGELFF.

V is TRBV7-9 and J is TRBJ2-7, with D uncertain. The CDR3 has 13 residues. Germline V CDR1 and CDR2: SEHNR, FQNEAQ (reference sequence). Trimming took off 7 bases at V and 4 bases at J, with 14 bases between the two ends. CDR3 DNA sequence: TGTGCCAGCACCTATGACCTGCGGTACGAGCAGTACTTC. This sequence encodes CASTYDLRYEQYF.

The J gene is TRBJ1-3, the V gene TRBV5-4; 8 bases fit TRBD1. Germline-derived CDR1 and CDR2 are SGHNT and YYREEE (reference sequence). With V trimmed by 6 bases and J by 10 bases, 9 bases remained unmatched. This CDR3 has 13 amino acids. CDR3 amino acids: CASTDRVRRTIYF. CDR3 DNA sequence: TGTGCCAGCACGGACAGGGTTCGTCGGACCATATATTTT.

In DNA form, the CDR3 reads TGCAGTCAAAGTTCCTACGAGCAGTACTTC. This codes for CSQSSYEQYF. V and J are TRBV20-1 and TRBJ2-5; D gene unclear. The last part of the DNA fits TRBJ2-7 better; the J call may be wrong. The CDR3 loop spans 10 amino acids. Germline V gene lookup returns CDR1 DFQATT and CDR2 SNEGSKA (reference sequence).

Concerning this clone: Other nucleotide sequences from this sample produce the same CDR3. This chain uses TRBV27 with TRBJ1-2; D gene ambiguous. This CDR3 has 13 amino acids. V was trimmed by 3 bases and J by 0 bases, leaving 5 bases between them. Germline V gene data show CDR1 as MNHEY and CDR2 as SMNVEV (reference sequence). The CDR3 here is CASSFSPNYGYTF. CDR3 nucleotide sequence: TGTGCCAGCAGTTTCTCCCCTAACTATGGCTACACCTTC.

This chain joins TRBV7-8 and TRBJ2-3; 7 bases fit TRBD1. Trimming at V came to 5 bases and at J to 6 bases, leaving 11 bases not matched to a gene. CDR3 length: 15 residues. CDR1 and CDR2 (germline): SGHVS, FQNEAQ. Written as DNA, the CDR3 is TGTGCCAGCAGCATATTGGGGACAGACGGGGATACGCAGTATTTT. It yields the protein CASSILGTDGDTQYF.

The chain combines TRBV19 with TRBJ2-7, with 8 positions matching TRBD2. The CDR3 length is 12 residues. Germline V lookup: CDR1 LNHDA, CDR2 SQIVND (reference sequence). This chain's CDR3 is CATQAGVGGQYF. As DNA, the CDR3 is TGTGCGACGCAAGCGGGAGTCGGAGGGCAGTACTTC.

This clone came up once. The J gene is TRBJ2-1, the V gene TRBV2; 9 positions match TRBD2. J gave up 14 bases and V 7 bases, and 9 bases lay outside the gene matches. This CDR3 is built from 12 residues. Germline CDR1 and CDR2: SNHLY and FYNNEI. The CDR3 sequence is CASTASGEVEFF. As DNA, the CDR3 is TGTGCCAGCACGGCTAGCGGGGAGGTAGAGTTCTTC.

This chain uses TRBV6-5 with TRBJ2-7; D is tentatively TRBD1 or TRBD2 (6 bases each). This CDR3 comprises 14 residues. Trimming took 5 bases from V and 0 from J, leaving 11 bases between them. Per germline, CDR1 MNHEY and CDR2 SVGAGI. The CDR3 here is CASSQQGGSYEQYF. The CDR3 DNA is TGTGCCAGCAGTCAACAGGGAGGCTCCTACGAGCAGTACTTC.

This clone was seen a handful of times. Other DNA sequences in the same sample also yield this CDR3. The rearrangement joins TRBV30 to TRBJ1-1; D is ambiguous. This CDR3 contains 13 residues. The germline V gene has CDR1 GTSNPN and CDR2 SVGIG (reference sequence). The V end was cut by 0 bases, the J end by 2 bases, with 7 bases between. DNA of the CDR3: TGTGCCTGGAGTGTATTAGGCAACACTGAAGCTTTCTTT. Its translation: CAWSVLGNTEAFF.

This sequence joins TRBV6-1 and TRBJ2-7, with TRBD2 matching 12 bases. The CDR3 has 16 amino acids. With 2 bases clipped from V and 4 bases from J, the junction kept 6 bases outside the gene matches. Germline V CDR1 and CDR2: MNHNS, SASEGT. This CDR3 is CASSERTSGIRYEQYF. The CDR3 DNA sequence: TGTGCCAGCAGTGAAAGGACTAGCGGGATTCGGTACGAGCAGTACTTC.

V usage is TRBV28 and J usage is TRBJ1-1, with 7 bases matching TRBD1. The CDR3 totals 14 residues. Germline loops: CDR1 MDHEN, CDR2 SYDVKM. The ends lost 5 bases at V and 1 base at J; junction bases unmatched: 4. CDR3 amino acids: CASSPGQENTEAFF. The CDR3 DNA reads as TGTGCCAGCAGTCCCGGACAGGAGAACACTGAAGCTTTCTTT.

The J gene is TRBJ2-1, the V gene TRBV2, with D perhaps matching TRBD2 (6 bases). V gave up 8 bases and J gave up 8 bases, with 7 bases separating them. The CDR3 consists of 10 residues. Germline CDR1 SNHLY, CDR2 FYNNEI. CDR3 loop: CASGLYEQFF. Here the CDR3 DNA reads TGTGCCAGCGGACTATATGAGCAGTTCTTC.

The genes are TRBV5-8 and TRBJ2-1, with TRBD1 matching 8 bases. Looked up from germline, CDR1 is SGHTS and CDR2 is YDEGEE. The junction had 3 bases not matched to a gene; V was cut back by 0 bases and J by 4 bases. The CDR3 spans 15 residues. The CDR3 loop reads CASSLGQGRYNEQFF. DNA for the CDR3: TGTGCCAGCAGCTTGGGACAGGGGAGGTACAATGAGCAGTTCTTC.

The sample holds one count of this clone. The chain is built from TRBV6-5 and TRBJ2-1, with 7 bases that match TRBD2. V lost 1 base to trimming and J lost 2 bases; unmatched junction nucleotides: 5. The CDR3 runs 16 residues. Germline values: CDR1 MNHEY, CDR2 SVGAGI. The CDR3 protein is CASSYFPSGTYNEQFF. DNA of the CDR3: TGTGCCAGCAGTTACTTTCCTAGCGGAACCTACAATGAGCAGTTCTTC.

V and J are TRBV21-1 and TRBJ2-4. TRBV21-1 is designated a pseudogene. The length of the CDR3 is 12 residues. For the CDR3, the DNA is TGTGCCAGCAGCAAAGAACCGGACCTCACTTACTTC. It codes for CASSKEPDLTYF.

The genes are TRBV13 and TRBJ2-1; D call uncertain. Germline V CDR1 and CDR2: PRHDT, FYEKMQ (reference sequence). The CDR3 is 12 residues long. V was cut by 7 bases and J by 3 bases, with 7 bases left in between. DNA of the CDR3: TGTGCCAGCACCCGGAGCTACAATGAGCAGTTCTTC. Translation gives CASTRSYNEQFF.

Of note for this clone: At the DNA level, this CDR3 is encoded by other sequences in the same sample as well. This chain uses TRBV2 with TRBJ1-1; D not certain. Germline V CDR1 and CDR2: SNHLY, FYNNEI. Trimming left V 7 bases short and J 1 base short, with 7 bases between. CDR3 length: 12 amino acids. DNA for the CDR3: TGTGCCAGCACCAGGCAGAACACTGAAGCTTTCTTT. Protein sequence: CASTRQNTEAFF.

The genes are TRBV5-4 and TRBJ2-1; D is unresolved. The CDR3 has 17 amino acids. Germline V gene data show CDR1 as SGHNT and CDR2 as YYREEE (reference sequence). The V gene lost 3 bases and the J gene lost 0 bases, with 16 bases spanning the gap. This CDR3 reads CASSSGYLTSSYNEQFF. In nucleotides, the CDR3 is TGTGCCAGCAGCTCGGGCTACCTTACGAGCTCCTACAATGAGCAGTTCTTC. Using reference TRBV5-4 and TRBJ2-1 for the parts outside the CDR3, the full variable domain is ETGVTQSPTHLIKTRGQQVTLRCSSQSGHNTVSWYQQALGQGPQFIFQYYREEENGRGNFPPRFSGLQFPNYSSELNVNALELDDSALYLCASSSGYLTSSYNEQFFGPGTRLTVL.

This clone was counted a few times. This same CDR3 is encoded by further DNA sequences in the sample. The V call is TRBV19, the J call TRBJ1-5; tentative D call: TRBD1 (5 bases). CDR1 LNHDA and CDR2 SQIVND come from the germline V gene (reference sequence). This CDR3 has 15 residues. V was cut by 2 bases and J by 2 bases, with 10 bases left in between. CDR3 bases: TGTGCCAGTAGTATATGGCAGGGAGGCAATCAGCCCCAGCATTTT. Its translation: CASSIWQGGNQPQHF. Full variable domain (rest looked up from reference TRBV19 and TRBJ1-5): DGGITQSPKYLFRKEGQNVTLSCEQNLNHDAMYWYRQDPGQGLRLIYYSQIVNDFQKGDIAEGYSVSREKKESFPLTVTSAQKNPTAFYLCASSIWQGGNQPQHFGDGTRLSIL.